This T cell receptor (beta chain) stems from a study of T cell repertoires in cytomegalovirus infection. On this clonotype: The antigen is undetermined.

The junction had 5 bases not matched to a gene; V was cut back by 2 bases and J by 3 bases. This CDR3 region has 15 residues. CDR1 MGHDK and CDR2 SYGVNS come from the germline V gene. General study results and limits: HLA-C-restricted CMV clonotypes gave the most frequent clonotype in two of eight donors.

MiXCR, applied by TCRdb to the reads, yields one record per CDR3 protein. This sample has hundreds of thousands of distinct CDR3 sequences, with about a third found just once. The sequencing here drew on cultured CD8+ T cells from PBMCs, taken from culture after CMV antigen stimulation. This clonotype was sampled from a human donor in good health (CMV status not recorded). Some clones in this sample may be carry-over from other donors' samples. V usage is TRBV25-1 and J usage is TRBJ1-2, with 8 nucleotides matching TRBD1. CDR3 bases: TGTGCCAGCAGTGAACAGGGGGCGGTGTACTATGGCTACACCTTC. It translates to CASSEQGAVYYGYTF.